The rows below give T cell receptor beta chains drawn from one sample of a study of T cells in Graves' hyperthyroidism and ophthalmopathy. A single record per CDR3 protein comes from TCRdb applying MiXCR to the multiplex PCR reads. The sample includes a few hundred thousand distinct CDR3 sequences, 20% to 25% of them seen just once. Sample: blood. The receptor source for this set is a man aged 18 to 30 with Graves' hyperthyroidism. CDR3s include the opening cysteine and the closing phenylalanine or tryptophan. The D gene is left open where the match is weak. Clone size is shown for a subset of rows, as once, few, many or a class of expanded clone.

abundance	d_gene	v_gene	j_gene	CDR3aa	CDR3nt
many	-	TRBV7-9	TRBJ1-1	CASSFPTATEAFF	TGTGCCAGCAGTTTTCCGACAGCCACTGAAGCTTTCTTT
many	-	TRBV12-3/TRBV12-4	TRBJ2-5	CASRRTEETQYF	TGTGCCAGCAGGCGGACGGAAGAGACCCAGTACTTC
few	-	TRBV4-2	TRBJ1-5	CASSQVVSNQPQHF	TGTGCCAGCAGCCAAGTCGTTAGCAATCAGCCCCAGCATTTT
many	-	TRBV28	TRBJ1-3	CASILGDRTYF	TGTGCCAGCATCCTAGGAGACAGGACATATTTT
-	-	TRBV2	TRBJ2-1	CASSGELEGTIYNEQFF	TGTGCCAGCAGTGGAGAATTGGAAGGGACAATCTACAATGAGCAGTTCTTC
few	TRBD2	TRBV20-1	TRBJ2-7	CSALTSGGLYEQYF	TGCAGTGCTTTAACTAGCGGGGGGCTGTACGAGCAGTACTTC
many	-	TRBV11-2	TRBJ2-7	CASSLQRYEQYF	TGTGCCAGCAGCTTACAGCGCTACGAGCAGTACTTC
-	-	TRBV11-2	TRBJ1-2	CASSLDRHYGYTF	TGTGCCAGCAGCCTGGACAGACACTATGGCTACACCTTC
-	-	TRBV19	TRBJ2-7	CASSMEGDSTYEQYF	TGTGCCAGTAGTATGGAGGGGGACAGCACCTACGAGCAGTACTTC
-	-	TRBV19	TRBJ1-1	CASSSNEAFF	TGTGCCAGTAGTAGTAATGAAGCTTTCTTT
many	TRBD1	TRBV6-4	TRBJ1-5	CASSDSGTGGNQPQHF	TGTGCCAGCAGCGACTCTGGGACAGGGGGCAATCAGCCCCAGCATTTT
many	-	TRBV4-1	TRBJ1-5	CASSQEMDIRRNQPQHF	TGCGCCAGCAGCCAAGAAATGGATATTCGGAGGAATCAGCCCCAGCATTTT
few	-	TRBV12-3/TRBV12-4	TRBJ2-7	CASRPSSGTYEQYF	TGTGCCAGCAGGCCCTCCTCGGGAACATACGAGCAGTACTTC
many	-	TRBV29-1	TRBJ1-1	CSVEGTGPEAFF	TGCAGCGTTGAAGGGACCGGGCCTGAAGCTTTCTTT
few	-	TRBV6-2/TRBV6-3	TRBJ2-2	CASSQSPGTQNTGELFF	TGTGCCAGCAGTCAAAGCCCCGGGACCCAGAACACCGGGGAGCTGTTTTTT
-	TRBD1	TRBV6-1	TRBJ2-5	CASRQGSLTQYF	TGTGCCAGTCGACAGGGCAGCCTGACCCAGTACTTC
-	-	TRBV19	TRBJ2-7	CTSSDRTAYEQYF	TGTACCAGTAGCGATAGGACAGCCTACGAGCAGTACTTC
-	-	TRBV2	TRBJ1-2	CASSSGTWYYGYTF	TGTGCCAGCTCCTCCGGGACATGGTACTATGGCTACACCTTC
many	-	TRBV10-1	TRBJ2-5	CASSELGNEETQYF	TGCGCCAGCAGTGAATTGGGGAACGAAGAGACCCAGTACTTC
many	-	TRBV6-5	TRBJ1-2	CASSYASF	TGTGCCAGCAGTTACGCAAGTTTC
many	-	TRBV6-5	TRBJ1-2	CASSYVIPPHYGYTF	TGTGCCAGCAGTTACGTCATCCCCCCCCACTATGGCTACACCTTC
many	-	TRBV28	TRBJ1-5	CASSSEGPHQPQHF	TGTGCCAGCAGTTCTGAGGGACCTCATCAGCCCCAGCATTTT
-	-	TRBV6-2/TRBV6-3	TRBJ1-1	CASSYSWGMNTEAFF	TGTGCCAGCAGTTACAGTTGGGGCATGAACACTGAAGCTTTCTTT
many	TRBD1	TRBV24-1	TRBJ1-2	CATSDPGQGGYGYTF	TGTGCCACCAGTGACCCCGGGCAGGGGGGTTATGGCTACACCTTC
many	-	TRBV11-2	TRBJ2-7	CASSTPSAPYEQYF	TGTGCCAGCAGCACCCCTAGCGCACCCTACGAGCAGTACTTC
many	TRBD1	TRBV19	TRBJ1-1	CASSQTGQAFF	TGTGCCAGTAGTCAGACAGGGCAGGCTTTCTTT
-	TRBD2	TRBV12-3/TRBV12-4	TRBJ2-5	CASTLAGAETQYF	TGTGCCAGCACCCTAGCGGGAGCGGAGACCCAGTACTTC
-	-	TRBV7-6	TRBJ2-7	CASSRSIQEAYEQYF	TGTGCCAGCAGCCGCTCAATACAGGAGGCCTACGAGCAGTACTTC
-	TRBD1	TRBV18	TRBJ1-5	CASSPGQGFGQPQHF	TGTGCCAGCTCACCTGGACAGGGGTTTGGTCAGCCCCAGCATTTT